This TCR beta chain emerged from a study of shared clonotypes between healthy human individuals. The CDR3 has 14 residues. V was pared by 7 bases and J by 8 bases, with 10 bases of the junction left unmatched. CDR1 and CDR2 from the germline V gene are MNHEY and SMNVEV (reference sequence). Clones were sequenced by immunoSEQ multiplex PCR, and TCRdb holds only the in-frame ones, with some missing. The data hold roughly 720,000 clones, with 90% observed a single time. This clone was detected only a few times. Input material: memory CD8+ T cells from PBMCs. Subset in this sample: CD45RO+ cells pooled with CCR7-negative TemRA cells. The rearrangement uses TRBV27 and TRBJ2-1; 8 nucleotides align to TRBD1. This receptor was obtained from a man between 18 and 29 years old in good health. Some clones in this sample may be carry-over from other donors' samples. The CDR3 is CASKVLDRADEQFF. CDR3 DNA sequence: TGTGCCAGCAAAGTCTTGGACAGGGCGGATGAGCAGTTCTTC.